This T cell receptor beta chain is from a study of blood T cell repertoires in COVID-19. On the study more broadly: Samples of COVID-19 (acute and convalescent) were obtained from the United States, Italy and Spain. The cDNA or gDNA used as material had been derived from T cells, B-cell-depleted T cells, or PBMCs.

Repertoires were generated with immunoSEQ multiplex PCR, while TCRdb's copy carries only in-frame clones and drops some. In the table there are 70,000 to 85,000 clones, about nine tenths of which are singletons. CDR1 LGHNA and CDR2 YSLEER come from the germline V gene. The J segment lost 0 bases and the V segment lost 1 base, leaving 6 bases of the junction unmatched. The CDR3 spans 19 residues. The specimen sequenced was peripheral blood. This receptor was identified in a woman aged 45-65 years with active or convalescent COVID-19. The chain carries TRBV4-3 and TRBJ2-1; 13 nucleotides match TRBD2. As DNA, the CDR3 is TGCGCCAGCAGCCAAGCGACTAGCGGGGGGCAACCCTCCTACAATGAGCAGTTCTTC. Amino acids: CASSQATSGGQPSYNEQFF.